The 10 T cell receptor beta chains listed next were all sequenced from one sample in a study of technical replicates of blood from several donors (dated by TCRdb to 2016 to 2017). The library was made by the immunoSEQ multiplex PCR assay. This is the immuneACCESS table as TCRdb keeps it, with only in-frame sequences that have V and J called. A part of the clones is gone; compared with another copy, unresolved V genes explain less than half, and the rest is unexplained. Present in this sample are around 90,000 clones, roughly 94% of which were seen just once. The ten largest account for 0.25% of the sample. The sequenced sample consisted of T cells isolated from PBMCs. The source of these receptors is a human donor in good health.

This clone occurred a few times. Here the CDR3 reads CASSEFWELFF. CDR3 in DNA: TGTGCCAGCAGTGAATTCTGGGAGCTGTTTTTT. This rearrangement joins TRBV25-1 to TRBJ2-2; D gene uncertain. The ends were cut back, 1 base at V and 9 bases at J, with 3 bases in the middle. The CDR3 sequence is 11 residues long. Germline V lookup: CDR1 MGHDK, CDR2 SYGVNS.

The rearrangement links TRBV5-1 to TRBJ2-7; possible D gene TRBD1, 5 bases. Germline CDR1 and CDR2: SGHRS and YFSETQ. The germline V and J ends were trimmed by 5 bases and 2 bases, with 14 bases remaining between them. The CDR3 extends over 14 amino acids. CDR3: CASSYQGGTYEQYF. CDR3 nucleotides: TGCGCCAGCAGTTACCAGGGTGGGACCTACGAGCAGTACTTC.

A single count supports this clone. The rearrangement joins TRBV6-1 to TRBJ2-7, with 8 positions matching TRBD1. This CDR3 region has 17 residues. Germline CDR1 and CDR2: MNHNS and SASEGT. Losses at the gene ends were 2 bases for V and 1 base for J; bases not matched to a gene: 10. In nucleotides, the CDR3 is TGTGCCAGCAGTGAATCAGGCGGCAGGGGGCGGTCCTACGAGCAGTACTTC. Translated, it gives CASSESGGRGRSYEQYF.

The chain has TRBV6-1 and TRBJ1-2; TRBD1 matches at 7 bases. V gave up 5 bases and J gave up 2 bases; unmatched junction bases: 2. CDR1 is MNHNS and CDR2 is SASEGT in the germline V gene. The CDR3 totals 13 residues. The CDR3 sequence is CASSTQGNYGYTF. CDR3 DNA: TGTGCCAGCAGTACACAGGGGAACTATGGCTACACCTTC.

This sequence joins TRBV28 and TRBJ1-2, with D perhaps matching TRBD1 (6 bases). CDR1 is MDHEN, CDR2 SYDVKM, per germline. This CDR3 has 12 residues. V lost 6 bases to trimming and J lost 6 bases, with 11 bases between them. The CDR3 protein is CASSRGGDGYTF. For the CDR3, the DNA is TGTGCCAGCAGCCGAGGGGGGGATGGCTACACCTTC.

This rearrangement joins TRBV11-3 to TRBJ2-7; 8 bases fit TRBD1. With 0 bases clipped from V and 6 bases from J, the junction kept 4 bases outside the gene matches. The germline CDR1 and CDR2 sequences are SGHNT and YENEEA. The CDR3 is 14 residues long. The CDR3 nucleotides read TGTGCCAGCAGCTTAGATCAGGGGGCTAGCGAGCAGTACTTC. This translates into CASSLDQGASEQYF.

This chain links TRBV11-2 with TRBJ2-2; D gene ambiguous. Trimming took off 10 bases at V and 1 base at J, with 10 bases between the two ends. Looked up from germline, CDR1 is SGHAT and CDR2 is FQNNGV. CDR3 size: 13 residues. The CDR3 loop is CANSDLNTGELFF. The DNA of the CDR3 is TGTGCCAACTCCGACTTGAACACCGGGGAGCTGTTTTTT.

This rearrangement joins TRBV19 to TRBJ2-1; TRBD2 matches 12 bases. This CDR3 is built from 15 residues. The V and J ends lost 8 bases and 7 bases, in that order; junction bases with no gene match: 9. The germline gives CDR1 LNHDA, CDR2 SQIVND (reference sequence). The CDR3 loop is CASADWGTSGNEQFF. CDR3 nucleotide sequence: TGTGCCAGTGCTGACTGGGGGACTAGCGGGAATGAGCAGTTCTTC.

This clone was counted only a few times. The CDR3, as DNA: TGTGCCAGCAGTTTATCCCCACACCCGGGGCAAGAGACCCAGTACTTC. Translation: CASSLSPHPGQETQYF. The rearrangement links TRBV27 to TRBJ2-5, with D perhaps matching TRBD2 (5 bases). Germline-derived CDR1 and CDR2 are MNHEY and SMNVEV (reference sequence). Trimming left V 0 bases short and J 2 bases short, with 13 bases between. The CDR3 covers 16 residues.

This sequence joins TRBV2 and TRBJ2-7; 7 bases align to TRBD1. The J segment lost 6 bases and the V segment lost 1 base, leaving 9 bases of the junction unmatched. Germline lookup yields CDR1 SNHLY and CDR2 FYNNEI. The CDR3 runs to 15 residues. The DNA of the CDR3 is TGTGCCAGCAGTGAAGGGACAGGTAGAGCAAGCGAGCAGTACTTC. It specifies CASSEGTGRASEQYF.